This TCR beta chain is from a study of blood T cells in healthy people across ages. Whole-study findings and limits: Leaving the PBMCs unsorted stopped any conclusive comparison of naive versus antigen-experienced cells. With naive T cell percentage, TCR beta diversity showed a strong correlation.

After removal of 8 bases from V and 6 bases from J, the junction contained 10 bases not matched to a gene. CDR1 DFQATT and CDR2 SNEGSKA come from the germline V gene (reference sequence). This CDR3 comprises 14 residues. This clonotype was seen only a few times. Antigen unknown. PCR was performed a second time for roughly 7 to 12 cycles using a sample-barcoded 5' primer and a J-beta primer mix. The template-switch adaptor was a 5' adaptor with 12 random nucleotides. It tagged each cDNA molecule. Each single sample gave us at least 2.5 million CDR3-containing paired-end reads. Each CDR3 protein gets one entry after TCRdb re-called the 5' RACE reads with MiXCR. In the table there are around 1.5 million distinct CDR3 sequences, roughly 40% of which are singletons.

The genes are TRBV20-1 and TRBJ2-1, with 10 nucleotides matching TRBD1. The sample taken for sequencing was blood. This receptor was identified in a woman aged 18-29 years in good health. The CDR3 is CSTGGGTGVNEQFF. CDR3 DNA: TGCAGTACCGGCGGAGGGACAGGGGTCAATGAGCAGTTCTTC.